This TCR beta chain derives from a study of T cells in tuberculosis (dated by TCRdb to the late 2010s). About the study as a whole: To characterize T cells specific for the mycobacterial lipid antigen glucose monomycolate (GMM), the study used CD1B tetramers together with high-throughput TCR immunosequencing. IGRA-negative adolescents, IGRA-positive adolescents with latent tuberculosis and adults with active tuberculosis, nine to ten per group, were compared in a South African clinical cohort. PBMC from active tuberculosis patients were archived either before standard anti-tuberculosis treatment began or within 7 days of its start. Results and caveats for the whole study, not just this receptor: A classifier using the diverse GMM-specific repertoire reached 87% accuracy (AUROC around 0.9), compared with 60% to 75% accuracy using GEM motif frequencies. Smaller NN-distances were partly driven by shorter CDR3-alpha lengths in active tuberculosis patients, and statistical significance was not reached for the TCR-beta difference. Which clinical samples got chosen depended on the availability of cryopreserved specimens, and the active tuberculosis cases were adults, whereas the controls were adolescents. Smaller mean NN-distances to GMM-specific TCRs were observed in active tuberculosis TCR-alpha repertoires than in IGRA-negative controls, suggesting clonal expansion of GMM-specific TCRs.

Concerning this clone itself: This receptor's antigen is unknown. No quality values exist for individual bases; no much larger clone is one base distant.

From its cysteine to its phenylalanine, the CDR3 spans 14 amino acids. The entry retains the CDR3 DNA only, 42 bases that are in frame from base 1. V is pruned by 5 bases and J by 5 bases, leaving 7 bases of the junction without a gene match. From the germline V gene (reference sequence), CDR1 is SEHNR and CDR2 is FQNEAQ. The sample's time point label, decoded: new active TB diagnosis, blood taken before or within 7 days of starting treatment. The active tuberculosis patients were newly diagnosed, HIV-seronegative South African adults aged 18 years or older. Confirmation of active tuberculosis came from positive sputum smear microscopy and/or a positive M. tuberculosis culture. Unsorted cryopreserved PBMC were immunosequenced, covering on average approximately 96,000 T cells per clinical donor. The immunoSEQ multiplex PCR assay was used to generate TCR libraries, with TCR-beta and/or TCR-alpha/delta assays applied to each sample. The amplified TCR libraries were sequenced on the Illumina high-throughput platform. On the study's bioinformatics: Clustering and dimensionality reduction relied on pairwise TCRdist distances among GMM-specific receptors from T cells that were either sorted ex vivo or expanded in vitro. Each clinical repertoire was assigned a mean NN-distance score, defined as the average TCRdist to the nearest 10% of tetramer-positive reference sequences. GEM TCR motif frequency was calculated as the fraction of unique TCRs that matched known GEM sequences in V/J usage and CDR3 length. Active tuberculosis was classified by linear discriminant analysis with leave-one-out cross-validation, implemented in scikit-learn. TCRdb mirrors the immuneACCESS table, restricted to in-frame sequences. Some clones are absent from its copies; in checked studies, under half trace to an unresolved V gene, and the reason for the others is unknown. V, J and clone size are taken as reported in that table, and D and trimming were inferred from the DNA itself. The sample data list about 34,000 clones, and under 95% of these were observed just once. The biggest ten clones account for over 10% of the sample.

Recombination connected TRBV7-9 to TRBJ2-5, with 8 middle bases fitting TRBD1. Sequencing was performed on PBMCs, taken at tuberculosis diagnosis. The source is an adult with tuberculosis. The nucleotide sequence reads as follows: TGTGCCAGCAGCACCCGAGGGGACAGGGAGACCCAGTACTTC. It translates as CASSTRGDRETQYF.